This T cell receptor (beta chain) is drawn from a study of T cell responses to AZD1222 COVID-19 vaccine. Assay used: immunoSEQ multiplex PCR; TCRdb lists only in-frame clones, some missing. The sample includes tens of thousands of clones, 80% to 90% of them seen just once. The V end was cut by 5 bases, the J end by 0 bases, with 8 bases between. The germline CDR1 and CDR2 sequences are MGHDK and SYGVNS. The CDR3 totals 15 residues. The chain uses TRBV25-1 and TRBJ2-6; D is unclear. The receptor's source is an adult who received the AZD1222 COVID-19 vaccine. The material sequenced was peripheral blood, taken 28 days after the second AZD1222 dose. This CDR3 is CASSLQTSGANVLTF. The DNA for the CDR3 is TGTGCCAGCAGTCTACAGACCTCTGGGGCCAACGTCCTGACTTTC. The whole variable domain, filled in from reference TRBV25-1 and TRBJ2-6, reads EADIYQTPRYLVIGTGKKITLECSQTMGHDKMYWYQQDPGMELHLIHYSYGVNSTEKGDLSSESTVSRIRTEHFPLTLESARPSHTSQYLCASSLQTSGANVLTFGAGSRLTVL.